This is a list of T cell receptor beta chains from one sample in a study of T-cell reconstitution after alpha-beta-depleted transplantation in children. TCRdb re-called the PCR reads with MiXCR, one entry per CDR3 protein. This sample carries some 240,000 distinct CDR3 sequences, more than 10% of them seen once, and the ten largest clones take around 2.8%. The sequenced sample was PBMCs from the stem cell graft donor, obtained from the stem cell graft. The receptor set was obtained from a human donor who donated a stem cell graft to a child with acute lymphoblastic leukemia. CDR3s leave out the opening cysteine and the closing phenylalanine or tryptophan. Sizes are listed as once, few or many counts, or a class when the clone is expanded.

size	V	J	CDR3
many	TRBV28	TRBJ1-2	ASSTGVEGYT
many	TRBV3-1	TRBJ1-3	ASSKGAGLSGNTIY
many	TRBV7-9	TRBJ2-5	ASRPTGRQETQY
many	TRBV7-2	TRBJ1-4	ASSLDPPATNEKLF
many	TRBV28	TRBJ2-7	ASSSGQNYEQY
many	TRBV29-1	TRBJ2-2	SVGRTATGELF
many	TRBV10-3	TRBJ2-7	AISEAGEYEQY
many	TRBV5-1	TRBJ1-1	ASSFEEDTEAF
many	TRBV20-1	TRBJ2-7	SATTGLAPDAQY
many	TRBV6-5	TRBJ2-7	ASSYHSGSKYEQY
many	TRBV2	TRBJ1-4	ASSPGTTYEKLF
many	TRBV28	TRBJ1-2	ASSPPGQGDYGYT
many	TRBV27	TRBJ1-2	ASRTGTGDGYT
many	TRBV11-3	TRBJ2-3	ASSLEGRDTDTQY
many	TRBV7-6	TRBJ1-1	ASSSAYGRNTEAF
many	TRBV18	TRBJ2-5	ASSPPSGAGGETQY